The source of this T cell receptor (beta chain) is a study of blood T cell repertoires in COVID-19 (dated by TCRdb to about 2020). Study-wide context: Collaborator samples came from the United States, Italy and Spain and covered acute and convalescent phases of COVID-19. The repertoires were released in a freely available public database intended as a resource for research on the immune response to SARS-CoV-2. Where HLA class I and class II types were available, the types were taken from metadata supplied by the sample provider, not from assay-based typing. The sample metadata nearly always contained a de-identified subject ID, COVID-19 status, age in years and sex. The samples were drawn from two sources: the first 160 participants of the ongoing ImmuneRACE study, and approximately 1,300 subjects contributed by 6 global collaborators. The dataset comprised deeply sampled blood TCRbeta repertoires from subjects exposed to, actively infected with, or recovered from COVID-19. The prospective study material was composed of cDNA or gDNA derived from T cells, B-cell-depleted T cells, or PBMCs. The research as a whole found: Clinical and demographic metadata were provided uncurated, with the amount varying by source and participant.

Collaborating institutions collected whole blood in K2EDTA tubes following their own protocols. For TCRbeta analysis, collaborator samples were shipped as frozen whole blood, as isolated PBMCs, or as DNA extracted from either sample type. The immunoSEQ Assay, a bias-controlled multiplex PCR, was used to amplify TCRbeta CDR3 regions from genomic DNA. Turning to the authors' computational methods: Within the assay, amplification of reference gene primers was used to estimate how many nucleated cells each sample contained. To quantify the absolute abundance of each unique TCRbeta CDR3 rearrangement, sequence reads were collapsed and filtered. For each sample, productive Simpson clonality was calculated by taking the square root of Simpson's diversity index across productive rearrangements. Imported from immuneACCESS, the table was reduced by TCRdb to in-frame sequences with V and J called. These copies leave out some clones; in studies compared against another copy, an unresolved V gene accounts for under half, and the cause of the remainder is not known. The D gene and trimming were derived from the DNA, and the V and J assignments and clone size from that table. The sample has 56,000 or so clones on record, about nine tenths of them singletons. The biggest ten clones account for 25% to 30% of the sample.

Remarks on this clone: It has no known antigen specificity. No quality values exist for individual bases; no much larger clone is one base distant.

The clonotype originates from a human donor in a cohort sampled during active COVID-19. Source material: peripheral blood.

The CDR3 sequence is CASSLALPGAQGTEAFF. The DNA sequence is given as TGTGCCAGCAGCTTAGCGCTCCCAGGGGCCCAGGGGACTGAAGCTTTCTTT. The rearrangement joined TRBV7-8 to TRBJ1-1, and the D gene may be TRBD1, 6 bases matching. V loses 0 bases, J loses 5 bases, and the germline ends lie 19 bases apart. From cysteine to phenylalanine, the CDR3 is 17 amino acids long. Of the read, only the CDR3 DNA is kept; its 51 bases are in frame from base 1. Reading the germline V gene gives CDR1 SGHVS and CDR2 FQNEAQ.